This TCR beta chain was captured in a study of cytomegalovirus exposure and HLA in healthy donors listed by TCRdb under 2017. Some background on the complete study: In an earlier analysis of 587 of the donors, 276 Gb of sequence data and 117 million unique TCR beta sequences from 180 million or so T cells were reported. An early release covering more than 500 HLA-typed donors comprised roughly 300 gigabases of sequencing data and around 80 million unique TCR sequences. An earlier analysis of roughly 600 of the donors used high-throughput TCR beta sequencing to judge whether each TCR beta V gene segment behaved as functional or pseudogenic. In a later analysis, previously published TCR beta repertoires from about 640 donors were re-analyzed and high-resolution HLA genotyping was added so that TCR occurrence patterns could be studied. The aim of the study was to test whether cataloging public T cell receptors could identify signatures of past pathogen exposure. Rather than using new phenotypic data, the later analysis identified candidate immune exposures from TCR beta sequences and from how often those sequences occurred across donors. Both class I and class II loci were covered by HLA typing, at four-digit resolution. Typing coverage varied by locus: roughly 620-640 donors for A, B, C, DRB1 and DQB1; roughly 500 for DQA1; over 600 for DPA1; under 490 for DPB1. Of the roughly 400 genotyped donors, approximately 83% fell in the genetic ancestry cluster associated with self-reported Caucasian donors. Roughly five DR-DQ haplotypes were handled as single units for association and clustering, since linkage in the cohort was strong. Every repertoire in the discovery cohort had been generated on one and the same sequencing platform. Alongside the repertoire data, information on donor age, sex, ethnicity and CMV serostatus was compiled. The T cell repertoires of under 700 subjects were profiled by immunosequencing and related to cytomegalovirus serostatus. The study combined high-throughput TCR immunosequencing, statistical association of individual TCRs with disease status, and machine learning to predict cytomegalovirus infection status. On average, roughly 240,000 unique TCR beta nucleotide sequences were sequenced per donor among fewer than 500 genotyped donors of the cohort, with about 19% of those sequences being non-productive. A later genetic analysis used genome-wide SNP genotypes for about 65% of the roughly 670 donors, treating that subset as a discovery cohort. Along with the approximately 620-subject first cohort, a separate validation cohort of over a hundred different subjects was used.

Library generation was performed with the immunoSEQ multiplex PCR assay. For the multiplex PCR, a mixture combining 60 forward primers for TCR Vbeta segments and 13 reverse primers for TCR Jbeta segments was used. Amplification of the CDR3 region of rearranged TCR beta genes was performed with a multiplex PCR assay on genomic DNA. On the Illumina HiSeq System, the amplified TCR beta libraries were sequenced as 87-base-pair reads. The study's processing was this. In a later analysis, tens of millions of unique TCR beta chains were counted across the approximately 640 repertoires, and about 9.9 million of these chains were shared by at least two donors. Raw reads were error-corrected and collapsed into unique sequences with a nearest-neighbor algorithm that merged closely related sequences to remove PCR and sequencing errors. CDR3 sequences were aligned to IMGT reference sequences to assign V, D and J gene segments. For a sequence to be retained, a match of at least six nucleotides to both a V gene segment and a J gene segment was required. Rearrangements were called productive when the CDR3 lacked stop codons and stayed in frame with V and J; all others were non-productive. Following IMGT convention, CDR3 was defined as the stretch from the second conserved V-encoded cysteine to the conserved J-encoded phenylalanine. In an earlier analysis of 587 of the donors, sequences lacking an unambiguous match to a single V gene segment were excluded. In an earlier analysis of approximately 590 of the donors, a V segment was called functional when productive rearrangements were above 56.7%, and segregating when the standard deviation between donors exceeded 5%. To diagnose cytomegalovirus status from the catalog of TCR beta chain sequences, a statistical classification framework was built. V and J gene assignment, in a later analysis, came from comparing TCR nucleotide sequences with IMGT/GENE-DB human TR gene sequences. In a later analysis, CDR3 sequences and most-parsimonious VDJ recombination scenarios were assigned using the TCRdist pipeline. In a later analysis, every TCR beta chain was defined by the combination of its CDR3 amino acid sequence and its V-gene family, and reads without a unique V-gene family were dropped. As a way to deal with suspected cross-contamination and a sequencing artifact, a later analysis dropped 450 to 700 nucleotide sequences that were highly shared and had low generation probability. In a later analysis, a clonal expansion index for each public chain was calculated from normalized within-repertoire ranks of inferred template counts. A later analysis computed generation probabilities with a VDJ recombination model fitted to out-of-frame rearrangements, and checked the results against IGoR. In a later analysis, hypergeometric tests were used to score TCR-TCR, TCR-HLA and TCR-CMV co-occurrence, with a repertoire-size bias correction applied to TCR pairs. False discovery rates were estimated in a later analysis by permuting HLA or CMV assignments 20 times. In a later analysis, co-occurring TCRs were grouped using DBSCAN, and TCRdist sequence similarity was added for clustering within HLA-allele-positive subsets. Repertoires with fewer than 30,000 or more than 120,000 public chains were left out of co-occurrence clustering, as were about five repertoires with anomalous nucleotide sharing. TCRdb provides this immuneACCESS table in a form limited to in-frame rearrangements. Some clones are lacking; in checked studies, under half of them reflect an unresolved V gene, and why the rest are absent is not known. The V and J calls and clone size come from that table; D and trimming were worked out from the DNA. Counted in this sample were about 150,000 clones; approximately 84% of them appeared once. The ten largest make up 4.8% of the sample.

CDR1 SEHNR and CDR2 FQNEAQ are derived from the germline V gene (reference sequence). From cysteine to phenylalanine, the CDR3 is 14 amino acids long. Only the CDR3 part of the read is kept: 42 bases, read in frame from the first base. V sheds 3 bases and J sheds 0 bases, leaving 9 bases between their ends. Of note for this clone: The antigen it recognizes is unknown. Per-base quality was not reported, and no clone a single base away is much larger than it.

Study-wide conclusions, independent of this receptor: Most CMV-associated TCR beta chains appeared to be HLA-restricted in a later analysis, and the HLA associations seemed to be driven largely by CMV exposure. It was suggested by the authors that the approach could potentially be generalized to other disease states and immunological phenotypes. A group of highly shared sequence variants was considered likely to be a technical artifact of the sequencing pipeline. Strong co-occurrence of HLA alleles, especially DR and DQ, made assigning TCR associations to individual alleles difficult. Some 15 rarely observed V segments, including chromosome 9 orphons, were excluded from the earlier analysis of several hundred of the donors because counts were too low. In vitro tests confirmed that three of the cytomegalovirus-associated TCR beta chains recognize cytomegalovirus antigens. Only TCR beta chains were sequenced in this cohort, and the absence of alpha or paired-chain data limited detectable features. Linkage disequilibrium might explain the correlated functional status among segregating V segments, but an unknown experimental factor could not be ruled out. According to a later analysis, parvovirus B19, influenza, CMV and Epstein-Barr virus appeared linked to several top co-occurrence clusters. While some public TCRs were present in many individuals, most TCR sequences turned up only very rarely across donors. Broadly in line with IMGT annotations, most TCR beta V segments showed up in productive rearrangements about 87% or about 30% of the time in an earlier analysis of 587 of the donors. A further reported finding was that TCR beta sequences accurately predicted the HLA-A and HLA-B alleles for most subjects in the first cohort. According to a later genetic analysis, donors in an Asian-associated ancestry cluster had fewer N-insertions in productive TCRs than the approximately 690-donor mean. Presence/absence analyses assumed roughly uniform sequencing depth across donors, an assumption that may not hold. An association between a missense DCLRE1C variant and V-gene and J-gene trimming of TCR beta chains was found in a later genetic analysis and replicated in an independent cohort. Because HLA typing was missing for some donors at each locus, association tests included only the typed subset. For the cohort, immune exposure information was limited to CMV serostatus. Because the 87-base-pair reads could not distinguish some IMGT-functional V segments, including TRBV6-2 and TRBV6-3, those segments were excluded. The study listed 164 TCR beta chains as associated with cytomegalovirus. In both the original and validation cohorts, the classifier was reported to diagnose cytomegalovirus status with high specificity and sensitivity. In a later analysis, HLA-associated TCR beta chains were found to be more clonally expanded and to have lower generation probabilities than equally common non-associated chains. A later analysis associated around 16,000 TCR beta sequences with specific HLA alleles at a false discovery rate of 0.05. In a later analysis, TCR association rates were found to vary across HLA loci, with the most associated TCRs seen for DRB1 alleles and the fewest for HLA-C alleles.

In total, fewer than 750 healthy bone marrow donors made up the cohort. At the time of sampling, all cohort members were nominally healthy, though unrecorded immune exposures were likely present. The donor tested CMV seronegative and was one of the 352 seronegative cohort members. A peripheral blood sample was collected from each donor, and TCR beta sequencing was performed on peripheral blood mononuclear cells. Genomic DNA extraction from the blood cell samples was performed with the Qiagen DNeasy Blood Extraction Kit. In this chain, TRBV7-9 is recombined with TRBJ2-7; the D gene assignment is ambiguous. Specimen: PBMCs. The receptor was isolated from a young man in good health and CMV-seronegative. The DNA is TGTGCCAGCAGCTTCCCCGGGTACTCCTACGAGCAGTACTTC. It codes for CASSFPGYSYEQYF.